This passage covers 20 T cell receptor beta chains from one sample sequenced in a study of cytomegalovirus exposure and HLA in healthy donors. PCR primers comprised 60 Vbeta and 13 Jbeta primers. Repertoires were generated with immunoSEQ multiplex PCR, while TCRdb's copy carries only in-frame clones and drops some. The table records fewer than 200,000 clones, around 85% of them present only once. The specimen sequenced was PBMCs. The origin of the receptors is a human donor in good health.

The chain carries TRBV7-9 and TRBJ1-2, with D possibly matching TRBD1 (6 bases). This CDR3 comprises 15 residues. Trimming pared 4 bases from V and 5 bases from J, leaving 17 bases between. Germline lookup yields CDR1 SEHNR and CDR2 FQNEAQ (reference sequence). The CDR3 reads CASSYGGDRSYGYTF. CDR3 in DNA: TGTGCCAGCAGCTACGGAGGAGACAGGTCTTATGGCTACACCTTC.

J is TRBJ1-3 and V is TRBV7-2, with TRBD1 matching 7 bases. The CDR3 runs 15 residues. Germline CDR1 and CDR2: SGHTA and FQGNSA. Trimming cost V 2 bases and J 3 bases; bases outside gene matches: 4. CDR3 sequence reads: CASSLPQGGGNTIYF. The CDR3 DNA reads as TGTGCCAGCAGCTTACCTCAGGGGGGTGGAAACACCATATATTTT. Full variable domain (outside the CDR3, taken from reference TRBV7-2 and TRBJ1-3): GAGVSQSPSNKVTEKGKDVELRCDPISGHTALYWYRQSLGQGLEFLIYFQGNSAPDKSGLPSDRFSAERTGGSVSTLTIQRTQQEDSAVYLCASSLPQGGGNTIYFGEGSWLTVV.

The chain uses TRBV6-5 and TRBJ2-1, with D possibly being TRBD2 (5 bases). Per germline, CDR1 MNHEY and CDR2 SVGAGI. The CDR3 has 15 amino acids. With 2 bases removed from V and 6 bases from J, the gap between germline ends came to 14 bases. The CDR3 loop is CASSYGRAEVNEQFF. The CDR3 DNA sequence: TGTGCCAGCAGTTACGGACGGGCGGAGGTCAATGAGCAGTTCTTC.

This clone was recorded a few times. This rearrangement joins TRBV4-1 to TRBJ2-5; the match to TRBD1 covers 8 bases. The CDR3 is 15 amino acids. The junction had 5 bases not matched to a gene; V was cut back by 0 bases and J by 5 bases. Germline-derived CDR1 and CDR2 are MGHRA and YSYEKL. For the CDR3, the DNA is TGCGCCAGCAGCCAAGAAGCACAGGGGGAGGAGACCCAGTACTTC. As protein: CASSQEAQGEETQYF.

The rearrangement links TRBV4-3 to TRBJ2-3; D is unclear. The germline V and J ends were trimmed by 1 base and 2 bases, with 7 bases remaining between them. The CDR3 contains 14 residues. Germline loops: CDR1 LGHNA, CDR2 YSLEER. The CDR3 sequence: CASSQGYNTDTQYF. The DNA of the CDR3 is TGCGCCAGCAGCCAAGGTTACAACACAGATACGCAGTATTTT.

Comment on this clone: This sample also contains other DNA sequences that code for the same CDR3. The chain carries TRBV9 and TRBJ2-5; 7 bases match TRBD2. J was trimmed by 1 base and V by 2 bases; bases with no gene match: 2. Germline values: CDR1 SGDLS, CDR2 YYNGEE. The CDR3 is 14 residues long. The DNA of the CDR3 is TGTGCCAGCAGCGTGGGAGGGAGCCAAGAGACCCAGTACTTC. It encodes CASSVGGSQETQYF.

In DNA, the CDR3 is TGTGCCAGCAGCCTACGACTAGCGTCGAACACCGGGGAGCTGTTTTTT. Amino acid sequence: CASSLRLASNTGELFF. The chain is built from TRBV5-8 and TRBJ2-2; TRBD2 aligns across 8 bases. CDR3 length: 16 residues. Germline trimming cut 4 bases from V and 0 bases from J; bases unmatched to any gene: 5. Germline values: CDR1 SGHTS, CDR2 YDEGEE.

V and J are TRBV6-1 and TRBJ1-2; D uncertain. From germline, CDR1 is MNHNS and CDR2 SASEGT. V was pared by 1 base and J by 3 bases, with 9 bases between. The CDR3 is 14 residues long. The CDR3 sequence: CASSEDYEHYGYTF. CDR3 bases: TGTGCCAGCAGTGAAGACTATGAACACTATGGCTACACCTTC.

This chain joins TRBV9 and TRBJ1-2; D uncertain. The germline CDR1 and CDR2 sequences are SGDLS and YYNGEE. The CDR3 is 17 residues long. The ends were cut back, 0 bases at V and 6 bases at J, with 21 bases in the middle. CDR3 nucleotides: TGTGCCAGCAGCGTAGGGTTCTTTGAGGCTGGTGGCGATGGCTACACCTTC. Its protein is CASSVGFFEAGGDGYTF.

The chain is built from TRBV7-9 and TRBJ2-7; tentative D call: TRBD2 (6 bases). CDR3 length: 13 amino acids. Germline CDR1 is SEHNR and CDR2 is FQNEAQ (reference sequence). Trimming shortened V by 7 bases and J by 7 bases, and 17 bases separated the two germline ends. The CDR3 loop reads CASKMRGPGEQYF. The CDR3 coding sequence is TGTGCCAGCAAAATGCGGGGCCCGGGGGAGCAGTACTTC.

The CDR3 spells CASSGQSNQPQHF. In DNA, the CDR3 is TGTGCCAGCAGTGGACAGAGCAATCAGCCCCAGCATTTT. V is TRBV6-1 and J is TRBJ1-5, with D possibly being TRBD1 (5 bases). Germline CDR1 and CDR2: MNHNS and SASEGT. This CDR3 region has 13 residues. Deletions cut 4 bases from V and 1 base from J, with 5 bases between.

The V call is TRBV11-3, the J call TRBJ1-1, with 8 bases identical to TRBD1. The junction had 18 bases not matched to a gene; V was cut back by 5 bases and J by 4 bases. Germline V lookup: CDR1 SGHNT, CDR2 YENEEA. The CDR3 spans 18 residues. The CDR3 is CASSERLAQGVSGTEAFF. CDR3 in DNA: TGTGCCAGCAGCGAACGGTTGGCACAGGGGGTATCTGGCACTGAAGCTTTCTTT.

This rearrangement joins TRBV13 to TRBJ2-2; 10 bases are shared with TRBD2. J was trimmed by 5 bases and V by 5 bases; bases with no gene match: 5. Germline-derived CDR1 and CDR2 are PRHDT and FYEKMQ (reference sequence). This CDR3 has 15 residues. CDR3 DNA sequence: TGTGCCAGCAGCGACAGCGGGGGGGGAACCGGGGAGCTGTTTTTT. Translated: CASSDSGGGTGELFF.

The V gene is TRBV27, the J gene TRBJ1-2, with TRBD1 matching 7 bases. Germline V CDR1 and CDR2: MNHEY, SMNVEV (reference sequence). The length of the CDR3 is 16 residues. With 4 bases clipped from V and 4 bases from J, the junction kept 12 bases outside the gene matches. This CDR3 is CASSSDPGTESYGYTF. The CDR3 nucleotides read TGTGCCAGCAGTTCCGACCCCGGGACAGAGAGCTATGGCTACACCTTC.

The chain is built from TRBV5-6 and TRBJ2-5; a possible D gene is TRBD2 (5 bases). V lost 4 bases and J lost 2, with 12 bases in between. The CDR3 runs 14 residues. CDR1 and CDR2 from the germline V gene are SGHDT and YYEEEE. CDR3 bases: TGTGCCAGCAGCCGCGACTACCCACAAGAGACCCAGTACTTC. It translates to CASSRDYPQETQYF.

This clone is a singleton in its sample. V and J are TRBV13 and TRBJ2-7; 7 bases match TRBD1. The V and J ends lost 4 bases and 2 bases, in that order; junction bases with no gene match: 8. Per the germline V gene, CDR1 is PRHDT and CDR2 is FYEKMQ (reference sequence). The CDR3 covers 15 residues. The CDR3, as DNA: TGTGCCAGCAGCTACTTAACCGGACAGGCCTACGAGCAGTACTTC. Amino acid sequence: CASSYLTGQAYEQYF.

The V and J genes are TRBV6-5 and TRBJ1-6; 7 bases line up with TRBD1. The CDR3 covers 15 residues. CDR1 MNHEY and CDR2 SVGAGI come from the germline V gene. Trimming took 5 bases from V and 4 from J; bases not matched to a gene: 5. Here the CDR3 reads CASSPPGQYNSPLHF. CDR3 nucleotides: TGTGCCAGCAGTCCGCCGGGACAGTATAATTCACCCCTCCACTTT.

This chain uses TRBV7-9 with TRBJ1-2, with 11 bases identical to TRBD1. The germline gives CDR1 SEHNR, CDR2 FQNEAQ (reference sequence). The V gene end was trimmed by 4 bases and the J gene end by 7 bases; junction bases not matched to a gene: 8. The CDR3 totals 15 residues. The CDR3 DNA reads TGTGCCAGCAGCTCCTTGGACAGGGGGCAGCGTGGCTACACCTTC. Translated, it gives CASSSLDRGQRGYTF.

The gene calls are TRBV7-3 and TRBJ1-6; 9 positions agree with TRBD1. This CDR3 has 13 amino acids. V trimming: 5 bases; J trimming: 11 bases; junction bases outside the gene matches: 4. Germline CDR1 SGHTA, CDR2 FQGTGA. DNA of the CDR3: TGTGCCAGCAGCGTGGACAGGGGTACACCCCTCCACTTT. Translated, it gives CASSVDRGTPLHF.

The J gene is TRBJ2-7, the V gene TRBV7-2, with 8 bases fitting TRBD1. The junction had 5 bases not matched to a gene; V was cut back by 5 bases and J by 2 bases. Germline V gives CDR1 SGHTA, CDR2 FQGNSA. CDR3 length: 14 amino acids. The CDR3: CASSQRTGPYEQYF. CDR3 nucleotide sequence: TGTGCCAGCAGCCAAAGGACAGGGCCCTACGAGCAGTACTTC.